The rows below give T cell receptor beta chains drawn from one sample of a study of cytomegalovirus exposure and HLA in healthy donors. Produced via immunoSEQ multiplex PCR; TCRdb's table is partial and in-frame only. The data show about 110,000 clones, roughly 74% seen once. The sequencing input was PBMCs. Every receptor here comes from a man aged 35-49 years in good health and CMV-seronegative. CDR3s include the opening cysteine and the closing phenylalanine or tryptophan. A D gene is named only where the DNA matches it firmly. A clone size is listed for some rows: how often the clone was seen (once, few, many), or a class if it is expanded.

j_call: TRBJ2-6
cdr3_length: 18
d_call: .
clone_size: .
v_call: TRBV11-1
cdr3_aa: CASSPDRARASGANVLTF
cdr3_nt: TGTGCCAGCAGCCCAGACAGAGCCCGAGCCTCTGGGGCCAACGTCCTGACTTTC

j_call: TRBJ2-7
cdr3_length: 16
d_call: TRBD2
clone_size: .
v_call: TRBV10-3
cdr3_aa: CAISSLGGLVLGEQYF
cdr3_nt: TGTGCCATCAGTTCCCTAGGGGGACTAGTTCTAGGCGAGCAGTACTTC

j_call: TRBJ2-5
cdr3_length: 13
d_call: TRBD2
clone_size: .
v_call: TRBV2
cdr3_aa: CASRTSGGETQYF
cdr3_nt: TGTGCCAGCAGGACTAGCGGGGGCGAGACCCAGTACTTC

j_call: TRBJ2-1
cdr3_length: 16
d_call: TRBD1
clone_size: .
v_call: TRBV28
cdr3_aa: CASSTTGQGRMNEQFF
cdr3_nt: TGTGCCAGCAGTACCACTGGACAGGGGAGAATGAATGAGCAGTTCTTC

j_call: TRBJ2-5
cdr3_length: 14
d_call: .
clone_size: few
v_call: TRBV5-4
cdr3_aa: CASNTAGGQETQYF
cdr3_nt: TGTGCCAGCAATACGGCCGGGGGCCAAGAGACCCAGTACTTC

j_call: TRBJ1-2
cdr3_length: 15
d_call: .
clone_size: few
v_call: TRBV4-1
cdr3_aa: CASSQDRGGRKGYTF
cdr3_nt: TGCGCCAGCAGCCAAGATCGAGGGGGAAGGAAAGGCTACACCTTC

j_call: TRBJ1-4
cdr3_length: 15
d_call: .
clone_size: few
v_call: TRBV2
cdr3_aa: CASSRGVTTNEKLFF
cdr3_nt: TGTGCCAGCAGCCGCGGGGTAACAACTAATGAAAAACTGTTTTTT

j_call: TRBJ1-2
cdr3_length: 15
d_call: .
clone_size: .
v_call: TRBV5-1
cdr3_aa: CASSGGDGLSYGYTF
cdr3_nt: TGCGCCAGCAGCGGAGGGGACGGGTTAAGCTATGGCTACACCTTC

j_call: TRBJ1-2
cdr3_length: 15
d_call: TRBD1
clone_size: .
v_call: TRBV19
cdr3_aa: CASSIAGTGGYGYTF
cdr3_nt: TGTGCCAGTAGTATAGCCGGGACAGGGGGCTATGGCTACACCTTC

j_call: TRBJ2-7
cdr3_length: 16
d_call: TRBD2
clone_size: .
v_call: TRBV10-3
cdr3_aa: CATYQNGRGSSYEQYF
cdr3_nt: TGTGCCACGTACCAAAACGGGAGGGGAAGCTCCTACGAGCAGTACTTC

j_call: TRBJ2-4
cdr3_length: 13
d_call: .
clone_size: .
v_call: TRBV7-3
cdr3_aa: CASGSANEGIQYF
cdr3_nt: TGTGCGAGCGGGTCGGCTAATGAGGGCATTCAGTACTTC

j_call: TRBJ1-5
cdr3_length: 14
d_call: TRBD1
clone_size: .
v_call: TRBV28
cdr3_aa: CASSPGQINQPQHF
cdr3_nt: TGTGCCAGCAGTCCGGGACAGATCAATCAGCCCCAGCATTTT

j_call: TRBJ2-1
cdr3_length: 13
d_call: TRBD2
clone_size: .
v_call: TRBV9
cdr3_aa: CASAGGALNEQFF
cdr3_nt: TGTGCCAGCGCGGGGGGGGCCCTCAATGAGCAGTTCTTC

j_call: TRBJ2-1
cdr3_length: 16
d_call: TRBD2
clone_size: .
v_call: TRBV27
cdr3_aa: CASSRIPSGGDNEQFF
cdr3_nt: TGTGCCAGCAGTCGTATCCCTAGCGGGGGAGATAATGAGCAGTTCTTC

j_call: TRBJ2-7
cdr3_length: 17
d_call: TRBD2
clone_size: .
v_call: TRBV5-8
cdr3_aa: CASSLFLAGGFTYEQYF
cdr3_nt: TGTGCCAGCAGCTTGTTCCTAGCGGGGGGCTTTACCTACGAGCAGTACTTC

j_call: TRBJ2-3
cdr3_length: 16
d_call: TRBD1
clone_size: .
v_call: TRBV5-4
cdr3_aa: CASSLTVQGATDTQYF
cdr3_nt: TGTGCCAGCAGCCTAACCGTTCAGGGGGCTACAGATACGCAGTATTTT

j_call: TRBJ2-3
cdr3_length: 17
d_call: TRBD2
clone_size: .
v_call: TRBV9
cdr3_aa: CASSVFSGGGGTDTQYF
cdr3_nt: TGTGCCAGCAGCGTTTTTAGCGGGGGCGGGGGCACAGATACGCAGTATTTT

j_call: TRBJ2-7
cdr3_length: 14
d_call: .
clone_size: .
v_call: TRBV5-8
cdr3_aa: CASSLLQGHGEQYF
cdr3_nt: TGTGCCAGCAGCTTATTACAGGGCCATGGAGAGCAGTACTTC

j_call: TRBJ2-6
cdr3_length: 18
d_call: TRBD1
clone_size: few
v_call: TRBV5-1
cdr3_aa: CASSPRTGLVSGANVLTF
cdr3_nt: TGCGCCAGCAGCCCCAGGACAGGGTTGGTCTCTGGGGCCAACGTCCTGACTTTC

j_call: TRBJ2-5
cdr3_length: 16
d_call: .
clone_size: .
v_call: TRBV2
cdr3_aa: CASRHRDIRTQETQYF
cdr3_nt: TGTGCCAGCAGACACCGGGACATCAGGACCCAAGAGACCCAGTACTTC

j_call: TRBJ1-1
cdr3_length: 15
d_call: .
clone_size: once
v_call: TRBV9
cdr3_aa: CASSVESGAGTEAFF
cdr3_nt: TGTGCCAGCAGCGTAGAATCGGGCGCGGGCACTGAAGCTTTCTTT

j_call: TRBJ2-6
cdr3_length: 16
d_call: .
clone_size: .
v_call: TRBV12-5
cdr3_aa: CASGMGGGGGANVLTF
cdr3_nt: TGTGCTAGTGGTATGGGGGGGGGCGGTGGGGCCAACGTCCTGACTTTC

j_call: TRBJ1-1
cdr3_length: 14
d_call: TRBD1
clone_size: .
v_call: TRBV15
cdr3_aa: CATSTGQGLGEAFF
cdr3_nt: TGTGCCACCAGCACCGGACAGGGGCTAGGGGAAGCTTTCTTT

j_call: TRBJ2-6
cdr3_length: 14
d_call: .
clone_size: .
v_call: TRBV2
cdr3_aa: CASTAGAGANVLTF
cdr3_nt: TGTGCCAGTACGGCAGGGGCTGGGGCCAACGTCCTGACTTTC

j_call: TRBJ1-3
cdr3_length: 16
d_call: TRBD1
clone_size: few
v_call: TRBV6-6
cdr3_aa: CASSLDRRSSGNTIYF
cdr3_nt: TGTGCCAGCAGTTTGGACAGGCGAAGCTCTGGAAACACCATATATTTT

j_call: TRBJ2-6
cdr3_length: 15
d_call: TRBD1
clone_size: .
v_call: TRBV19
cdr3_aa: CASSPGGSGANVLTF
cdr3_nt: TGTGCCAGTAGCCCAGGGGGCTCTGGGGCCAACGTCCTGACTTTC

j_call: TRBJ1-1
cdr3_length: 14
d_call: .
clone_size: .
v_call: TRBV18
cdr3_aa: CASSPAGRDTEAFF
cdr3_nt: TGTGCCAGCTCACCCGCAGGGAGGGACACTGAAGCTTTCTTT

j_call: TRBJ1-1
cdr3_length: 14
d_call: TRBD1
clone_size: .
v_call: TRBV18
cdr3_aa: CASSQDRLGTEAFF
cdr3_nt: TGTGCCAGCTCACAGGACAGGCTGGGGACTGAAGCTTTCTTT

j_call: TRBJ1-3
cdr3_length: 15
d_call: TRBD1
clone_size: .
v_call: TRBV6-5
cdr3_aa: CASSTTTGFGNTIYF
cdr3_nt: TGTGCCAGCAGTACCACGACAGGGTTCGGAAACACCATATATTTT

j_call: TRBJ2-7
cdr3_length: 16
d_call: .
clone_size: .
v_call: TRBV21-1
cdr3_aa: CASSKESRREAYEQYF
cdr3_nt: TGTGCCAGCAGCAAAGAAAGTCGGCGGGAAGCCTACGAGCAGTACTTC

j_call: TRBJ2-3
cdr3_length: 12
d_call: .
clone_size: .
v_call: TRBV19
cdr3_aa: CASSNEGWAQYF
cdr3_nt: TGTGCCAGTAGTAACGAGGGTTGGGCGCAGTATTTT